These 22 T cell receptor beta chains share one sample of origin, sequenced in a study of CD8 T cells in ankylosing spondylitis. General study points: Characteristic of ankylosing spondylitis blood, it appeared, was a TCR beta motif comprising about 8 highly homologous variants.

Each CDR3 protein gets one entry after TCRdb re-called the 5' RACE reads with MiXCR. The sample includes 700,000 to 1,000,000 distinct CDR3 sequences, 12% of them seen just once. Their antigens are not known. The sequencing input was blood, either unsorted or a sorted T cell fraction (not recorded which). Receptors were obtained from a male donor with ankylosing spondylitis.

The rearrangement joins TRBV10-3 to TRBJ1-5, with a weak D call TRBD1 (6 bases). V lost 4 bases to trimming and J lost 4 bases, with 8 bases between them. The CDR3 has 13 residues. Per the germline V gene, CDR1 is ENHRY and CDR2 is SYGVKD. Here the CDR3 DNA reads TGTGCCATCAGTGGGGACATTAATCAGCCCCAGCATTTT. This codes for CAISGDINQPQHF.

This clonotype was seen a few times. The CDR3 loop reads CASSSSGTVDEKLFF. The DNA of the CDR3 is TGCGCCAGCAGCTCGTCCGGGACAGTCGATGAAAAACTGTTTTTT. The chain is built from TRBV5-1 and TRBJ1-4, with 7 bases fitting TRBD1. This CDR3 is 15 amino acids long. Germline V gene data show CDR1 as SGHRS and CDR2 as YFSETQ. V lost 3 bases and J lost 6; bases outside the gene matches: 8.

The chain links TRBV6-2 or TRBV6-3 to TRBJ2-3, with a possible D match to TRBD2 (6 bases). There are 16 residues in the CDR3. Trimming took 2 bases from V and 2 from J, leaving 14 bases between them. CDR1 is MNHEY and CDR2 is SVGEGT in the germline V gene. CDR3 protein: CASSYGSSDSTDTQYF. The CDR3 DNA reads TGTGCCAGCAGTTACGGCTCTAGCGACTCCACAGATACGCAGTATTTT.

This clonotype was recorded a few times. This chain joins TRBV4-3 and TRBJ1-6, with D hard to call. CDR3 size: 15 residues. Germline V gives CDR1 LGHNA, CDR2 YSLEER. The ends were cut back, 4 bases at V and 5 bases at J, with 12 bases in the middle. This chain's CDR3 is CASSLTLWDNSPLHF. The CDR3 DNA follows: TGCGCCAGCAGCCTGACGTTGTGGGATAATTCACCCCTCCACTTT.

V usage is TRBV9 and J usage is TRBJ2-1, with 10 bases matching TRBD2. The CDR3 runs 16 residues. Looked up from germline, CDR1 is SGDLS and CDR2 is YYNGEE. The J segment lost 4 bases and the V segment lost 0 bases, leaving 4 bases of the junction unmatched. In DNA, the CDR3 is TGTGCCAGCAGCGTAGCTACGGGACTAGCGTACAATGAGCAGTTCTTC. This sequence encodes CASSVATGLAYNEQFF.

The V gene is TRBV6-2 or TRBV6-3, the J gene TRBJ2-7, with 9 bases aligning to TRBD1. The CDR3 extends over 13 amino acids. Germline V gene lookup returns CDR1 MNHEY and CDR2 SVGEGT. Germline trimming cut 8 bases from V and 1 base from J; bases unmatched to any gene: 3. The CDR3 protein is CASAGTGSYEQYF. Written as DNA, the CDR3 is TGTGCCAGCGCCGGGACAGGGTCCTACGAGCAGTACTTC.

The chain combines TRBV5-1 with TRBJ1-1; D not certain. The CDR3 length is 13 residues. Germline V gene sequence: CDR1 SGHRS, CDR2 YFSETQ. V gave up 7 bases and J gave up 0 bases, with 10 bases separating them. The CDR3 DNA reads TGCGCCAGCTCTGGGGAGATGAACACTGAAGCTTTCTTT. Residues: CASSGEMNTEAFF.

This chain links TRBV6-5 with TRBJ2-7; D is perhaps TRBD1 (6 bases). From germline, CDR1 is MNHEY and CDR2 SVGAGI. The ends were cut back, 5 bases at V and 2 bases at J, with 16 bases in the middle. The CDR3 is made up of 15 amino acids. The CDR3 loop reads CASSDPRQATYEQYF. CDR3 nucleotide sequence: TGTGCCAGCAGTGACCCGAGACAGGCTACCTACGAGCAGTACTTC.

This clonotype was recorded at least ten times. The DNA of the CDR3 is TGTGCCAGCAGGCCATTAGACTACAATGAGCAGTTCTTC. Translating gives CASRPLDYNEQFF. The chain has TRBV12-3 or TRBV12-4 and TRBJ2-1; D remains ambiguous. V dropped 6 bases and J dropped 3 bases, with 9 bases sitting between them. This CDR3 spans 13 amino acids.

This chain connects TRBV7-2 to TRBJ1-2; D gene ambiguous. V lost 1 base to trimming and J lost 8 bases, with 8 bases between them. Germline lookup yields CDR1 SGHTA and CDR2 FQGNSA. The CDR3 spans 12 residues. CDR3 loop: CASSLGEWGYTF. The CDR3 nucleotides read TGTGCCAGCAGCTTAGGGGAGTGGGGCTACACCTTC.

This clonotype was counted at least ten times. The chain joins TRBV20-1 to TRBJ2-7; 7 bases fit TRBD1. The CDR3 is 12 residues long. The trim removed 5 bases at V and 0 bases at J, leaving 1 base unmatched. Germline assignment: CDR1 DFQATT and CDR2 SNEGSKA (reference sequence). The CDR3 nucleotides read TGCAGTGCTTGGGACAGCTCCTACGAGCAGTACTTC. Translating gives CSAWDSSYEQYF.

This clonotype was detected many times. The chain joins TRBV20-1 to TRBJ1-6; 9 bases align to TRBD1. V was pared by 5 bases and J by 7 bases, with 3 bases of the junction left unmatched. This CDR3 region has 13 residues. From germline, CDR1 is DFQATT and CDR2 SNEGSKA (reference sequence). Here the CDR3 reads CSAPDRGNSPLHF. The CDR3 region has the DNA TGCAGTGCTCCCGACAGGGGGAATTCACCCCTCCACTTT.

J is TRBJ1-2 and V is TRBV4-2; D is unresolved. CDR1 LGHNA and CDR2 YNFKEQ come from the germline V gene. The germline V and J ends were trimmed by 0 bases and 9 bases, with 11 bases remaining between them. This CDR3 comprises 13 residues. CDR3: CASSQDRRYRYTF. The CDR3 nucleotides read TGTGCCAGCAGCCAAGATCGGCGGTACCGCTACACCTTC.

The gene calls are TRBV19 and TRBJ1-5; D may be TRBD1 (6 bases). This CDR3 has 15 amino acids. Trimming removed 2 bases at V and 1 base at J, with 9 bases between. Germline CDR1 reads LNHDA; CDR2 reads SQIVND (reference sequence). CDR3 region: CASSIIGQSNQPQHF. As DNA, the CDR3 is TGTGCCAGTAGTATAATCGGACAGAGCAATCAGCCCCAGCATTTT.

In this sample, this clonotype turned up a few times. The chain has TRBV20-1 and TRBJ1-1; D remains unclear. The CDR3 totals 12 residues. Germline-derived CDR1 and CDR2 are DFQATT and SNEGSKA (reference sequence). The V end lost 6 bases, the J end lost 0 bases, and 8 bases lay between the germline ends. This chain's CDR3 is CSACLLNTEAFF. DNA of the CDR3: TGCAGTGCCTGCCTATTGAACACTGAAGCTTTCTTT.

The genes are TRBV6-5 and TRBJ2-7, with 7 bases fitting TRBD2. Per germline, CDR1 MNHEY and CDR2 SVGAGI. Germline trimming cut 1 base from V and 2 bases from J; bases unmatched to any gene: 8. This CDR3 region has 16 residues. Here the CDR3 DNA reads TGTGCCAGCAGTTACTTGGGGGGGATGGGAACCTACGAGCAGTACTTC. Its translation is CASSYLGGMGTYEQYF.

This clonotype was counted between two and nine times. This sequence joins TRBV5-1 and TRBJ2-5; TRBD1 or TRBD2 may be the D gene (5 bases each). The CDR3 extends over 17 amino acids. The V gene lost 4 bases and the J gene lost 1 base, with 20 bases spanning the gap. Germline CDR1 SGHRS, CDR2 YFSETQ. The CDR3 region is CASSRGRGGPIQETQYF. The DNA for the CDR3 is TGCGCCAGCAGCCGGGGAAGGGGCGGACCGATCCAAGAGACCCAGTACTTC.

This clonotype has just a few counts. This rearrangement joins TRBV6-1 to TRBJ2-1, with 9 bases matching TRBD2. The CDR3 has 16 residues. After removal of 6 bases from V and 12 bases from J, the junction contained 18 bases not matched to a gene. Germline values: CDR1 MNHNS, CDR2 SASEGT. CDR3 amino acids: CASSRLTSGTAAGQFF. CDR3 in DNA: TGTGCCAGCAGCCGATTGACTAGCGGAACCGCGGCGGGGCAGTTCTTC.

This clonotype appeared many times. The chain uses TRBV12-3 or TRBV12-4 and TRBJ1-1; D may be TRBD1 (5 bases). Deletions cut 7 bases from V and 0 bases from J, with 15 bases between. The CDR3 consists of 15 residues. In DNA, the CDR3 is TGTGCCAGCACCCCGAGGACACTTATGAACACTGAAGCTTTCTTT. It is translated as CASTPRTLMNTEAFF.

This chain links TRBV6-4 with TRBJ2-7, with D maybe TRBD2 (5 bases). Trimming removed 6 bases at V and 2 bases at J, with 11 bases between. Germline CDR1 and CDR2: MRHNA and SNTAGT. CDR3 length: 13 residues. In DNA, the CDR3 is TGTGCCAGCAGGACCCTCGGGACCTACGAGCAGTACTTC. Protein product: CASRTLGTYEQYF.

V is TRBV7-2 and J is TRBJ1-2; D unresolved. CDR3 size: 13 residues. V was trimmed by 1 base and J by 4 bases, leaving 7 bases between them. CDR1 is SGHTA, CDR2 FQGNSA, per germline. The CDR3 loop is CASSLEHLYGYTF. Here the CDR3 DNA reads TGTGCCAGCAGCTTAGAACACCTCTATGGCTACACCTTC.

This clonotype has ten or more counts. The CDR3 coding sequence is TGCAGTGCTAGAGAAGCGTTCTATGGCTACACCTTC. Residues: CSAREAFYGYTF. J is TRBJ1-2 and V is TRBV20-1; D unclear. With 0 bases removed from V and 4 bases from J, the gap between germline ends came to 6 bases. The germline V gene has CDR1 DFQATT and CDR2 SNEGSKA (reference sequence). The CDR3 spans 12 residues.